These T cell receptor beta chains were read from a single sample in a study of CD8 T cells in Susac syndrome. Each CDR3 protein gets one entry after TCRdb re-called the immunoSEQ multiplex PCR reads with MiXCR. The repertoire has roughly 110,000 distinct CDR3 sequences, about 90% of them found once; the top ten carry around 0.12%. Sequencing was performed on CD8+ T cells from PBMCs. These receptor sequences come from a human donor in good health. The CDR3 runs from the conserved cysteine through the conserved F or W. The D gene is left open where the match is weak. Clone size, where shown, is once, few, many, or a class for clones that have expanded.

CDR3 protein: CASSRQGDSPLHF
CDR3 DNA: TGTGCCAGTAGTCGTCAGGGAGATTCACCCCTCCACTTT
clone size: few
D gene: -
V gene: TRBV19
J gene: TRBJ1-6

CDR3 protein: CASSLASTDTQYF
CDR3 DNA: TGTGCCAGCAGCCTAGCTAGCACAGATACGCAGTATTTT
clone size: -
D gene: -
V gene: TRBV7-2
J gene: TRBJ2-3

CDR3 protein: CASSVIGQGNQPQHF
CDR3 DNA: TGTGCCAGCAGTGTTATAGGACAGGGGAATCAGCCCCAGCATTTT
clone size: once
D gene: TRBD1
V gene: TRBV2
J gene: TRBJ1-5

CDR3 protein: CASSNSDEQFF
CDR3 DNA: TGTGCCAGCAGCAACAGCGATGAGCAGTTCTTC
clone size: few
D gene: -
V gene: TRBV6-2/TRBV6-3
J gene: TRBJ2-1

CDR3 protein: CAPDPEREQISPLYEQYF
CDR3 DNA: TGTGCCCCCGACCCCGAGAGGGAGCAAATCTCGCCTCTCTACGAGCAGTACTTC
clone size: once
D gene: -
V gene: TRBV21-1
J gene: TRBJ2-7

CDR3 protein: CASSTRQGVRYDRETQYF
CDR3 DNA: TGTGCCAGCAGCACCCGACAGGGGGTGAGATATGATCGGGAGACCCAGTACTTC
clone size: -
D gene: TRBD1
V gene: TRBV14
J gene: TRBJ2-5

CDR3 protein: CASSPPTSVYEQYF
CDR3 DNA: TGTGCCAGCAGTCCTCCGACTAGCGTTTACGAGCAGTACTTC
clone size: -
D gene: TRBD2
V gene: TRBV12-3/TRBV12-4
J gene: TRBJ2-7

CDR3 protein: CASSSLTVTRYTF
CDR3 DNA: TGTGCCAGCTCCAGTCTGACGGTTACCCGCTACACCTTC
clone size: -
D gene: -
V gene: TRBV3-1
J gene: TRBJ1-2

CDR3 protein: CASSVLGGSTEAFF
CDR3 DNA: TGTGCCAGCAGTGTCCTTGGGGGGAGCACTGAAGCTTTCTTT
clone size: -
D gene: -
V gene: TRBV2
J gene: TRBJ1-1

CDR3 protein: CASSKAEGVNTEAFF
CDR3 DNA: TGCGCCAGCAGCAAAGCGGAAGGGGTCAACACTGAAGCTTTCTTT
clone size: -
D gene: -
V gene: TRBV5-1
J gene: TRBJ1-1

CDR3 protein: CASSPGQGIYGYTF
CDR3 DNA: TGTGCCAGCAGTCCGGGACAGGGAATTTACGGCTACACCTTC
clone size: -
D gene: TRBD1
V gene: TRBV12-3/TRBV12-4
J gene: TRBJ1-2

CDR3 protein: CASSFVAGGPGEQYF
CDR3 DNA: TGTGCCAGCAGTTTCGTAGCGGGAGGGCCCGGCGAGCAGTACTTC
clone size: -
D gene: TRBD2
V gene: TRBV6-5
J gene: TRBJ2-7

CDR3 protein: CSADLPGPGQGRYEQYF
CDR3 DNA: TGCAGCGCCGACCTCCCGGGCCCGGGACAGGGAAGGTACGAGCAGTACTTC
clone size: -
D gene: TRBD1
V gene: TRBV29-1
J gene: TRBJ2-7

CDR3 protein: CASSQDPRSEAFF
CDR3 DNA: TGCGCCAGCAGCCAAGACCCCCGTTCTGAAGCTTTCTTT
clone size: -
D gene: -
V gene: TRBV4-3
J gene: TRBJ1-1

CDR3 protein: CASRELGATEQFF
CDR3 DNA: TGCGCCAGCAGGGAGCTGGGGGCCACTGAGCAGTTCTTC
clone size: -
D gene: -
V gene: TRBV5-1
J gene: TRBJ2-1

CDR3 protein: CASSQEAISYEQYF
CDR3 DNA: TGCGCCAGCAGCCAAGAGGCAATTTCCTACGAGCAGTACTTC
clone size: -
D gene: -
V gene: TRBV4-1
J gene: TRBJ2-7

CDR3 protein: CASSLLPGDSKDQPQHF
CDR3 DNA: TGTGCCAGCAGCTTATTGCCCGGGGACAGTAAAGATCAGCCCCAGCATTTT
clone size: -
D gene: TRBD1
V gene: TRBV7-8
J gene: TRBJ1-5

CDR3 protein: CATSRRAAYYEQYF
CDR3 DNA: TGTGCCACCAGCAGACGGGCAGCCTACTACGAGCAGTACTTC
clone size: few
D gene: -
V gene: TRBV15
J gene: TRBJ2-7

CDR3 protein: CASSSLRGRTEAFF
CDR3 DNA: TGTGCCAGCAGTTCCCTCAGGGGTCGGACTGAAGCTTTCTTT
clone size: -
D gene: -
V gene: TRBV2
J gene: TRBJ1-1

CDR3 protein: CASSQGSWSAWGYTF
CDR3 DNA: TGTGCCAGCAGCCAAGGGAGCTGGAGTGCGTGGGGCTACACCTTC
clone size: -
D gene: -
V gene: TRBV4-2
J gene: TRBJ1-2

CDR3 protein: CASSPGIEQYF
CDR3 DNA: TGTGCCAGCAGCCCTGGGATAGAGCAGTACTTC
clone size: -
D gene: -
V gene: TRBV7-2
J gene: TRBJ2-7

CDR3 protein: CASTSETSVYNEQFF
CDR3 DNA: TGTGCCAGCACCTCCGAGACTAGCGTATACAATGAGCAGTTCTTC
clone size: once
D gene: TRBD2
V gene: TRBV6-6
J gene: TRBJ2-1

CDR3 protein: CSVVGLAGSYNEQFF
CDR3 DNA: TGCAGCGTTGTAGGGCTAGCGGGATCCTACAATGAGCAGTTCTTC
clone size: -
D gene: TRBD2
V gene: TRBV29-1
J gene: TRBJ2-1

CDR3 protein: CSARDRSSGNTIYF
CDR3 DNA: TGCAGTGCTAGGGACAGGAGCTCTGGAAACACCATATATTTT
clone size: few
D gene: TRBD1
V gene: TRBV20-1
J gene: TRBJ1-3

CDR3 protein: CASSKLSAGTGDEQYF
CDR3 DNA: TGTGCCAGCAGTAAATTGTCTGCCGGGACAGGGGACGAGCAGTACTTC
clone size: once
D gene: TRBD1
V gene: TRBV25-1
J gene: TRBJ2-7

CDR3 protein: CASSTDRFLNNEQFF
CDR3 DNA: TGTGCCAGCAGCACCGACAGATTCTTAAACAATGAGCAGTTCTTC
clone size: -
D gene: -
V gene: TRBV11-2
J gene: TRBJ2-1

CDR3 protein: CASSLGAGRGSPNEQFF
CDR3 DNA: TGTGCCAGCAGCTTAGGCGCGGGCAGGGGGTCCCCCAATGAGCAGTTCTTC
clone size: -
D gene: TRBD1
V gene: TRBV7-2
J gene: TRBJ2-1

CDR3 protein: CASSQATTHYEQYF
CDR3 DNA: TGCGCCAGCAGCCAAGCAACCACCCACTACGAGCAGTACTTC
clone size: -
D gene: -
V gene: TRBV4-3
J gene: TRBJ2-7

CDR3 protein: CASSLNPGTGNTEAFF
CDR3 DNA: TGCGCCAGCAGCCTAAATCCCGGGACAGGGAACACTGAAGCTTTCTTT
clone size: -
D gene: TRBD1
V gene: TRBV4-3
J gene: TRBJ1-1

CDR3 protein: CATAPSSYNEQFF
CDR3 DNA: TGTGCCACGGCGCCGAGCTCCTACAATGAGCAGTTCTTC
clone size: -
D gene: -
V gene: TRBV5-4
J gene: TRBJ2-1

CDR3 protein: CAISESIADTQYF
CDR3 DNA: TGTGCCATCAGTGAGTCAATAGCAGATACGCAGTATTTT
clone size: -
D gene: -
V gene: TRBV10-3
J gene: TRBJ2-3

CDR3 protein: CSASVPGSRIYEQYF
CDR3 DNA: TGCAGTGCTAGCGTCCCGGGCAGCCGAATCTACGAGCAGTACTTC
clone size: once
D gene: -
V gene: TRBV20-1
J gene: TRBJ2-7

CDR3 protein: CASSLGGGHGYTF
CDR3 DNA: TGTGCCAGCAGCTTGGGAGGGGGCCACGGCTACACCTTC
clone size: -
D gene: TRBD1
V gene: TRBV7-8
J gene: TRBJ1-2

CDR3 protein: CASSLALAGAHNEQFF
CDR3 DNA: TGTGCCAGCAGCTTGGCACTAGCGGGAGCTCACAATGAGCAGTTCTTC
clone size: -
D gene: TRBD2
V gene: TRBV7-9
J gene: TRBJ2-1

CDR3 protein: CASSLATGRNHPQHF
CDR3 DNA: TGTGCCAGCAGCTTAGCCACAGGGCGAAATCACCCCCAGCATTTT
clone size: -
D gene: -
V gene: TRBV7-2
J gene: TRBJ1-5

CDR3 protein: CAWRPSTDTQYF
CDR3 DNA: TGTGCCTGGAGACCGTCCACAGATACGCAGTATTTT
clone size: -
D gene: -
V gene: TRBV30
J gene: TRBJ2-3

CDR3 protein: CASSPQRNEKLFF
CDR3 DNA: TGTGCCAGCAGCCCACAAAGAAATGAAAAACTGTTTTTT
clone size: once
D gene: -
V gene: TRBV7-2
J gene: TRBJ1-4

CDR3 protein: CASSPGASSGELFF
CDR3 DNA: TGTGCCAGCAGCCCGGGGGCCTCTTCCGGGGAGCTGTTTTTT
clone size: -
D gene: -
V gene: TRBV3-1
J gene: TRBJ2-2

CDR3 protein: CASSYSPGGPPLEQFF
CDR3 DNA: TGTGCCAGCAGTTACTCCCCGGGGGGGCCTCCCCTTGAGCAGTTCTTC
clone size: -
D gene: TRBD2
V gene: TRBV6-5
J gene: TRBJ2-1

CDR3 protein: CSARPGTATSEAFF
CDR3 DNA: TGCAGTGCTAGACCCGGGACAGCGACAAGTGAAGCTTTCTTT
clone size: -
D gene: TRBD1
V gene: TRBV20-1
J gene: TRBJ1-1

CDR3 protein: CASSLVSLGQTYNEQFF
CDR3 DNA: TGTGCCAGCAGCTTAGTTTCGCTGGGACAAACCTACAATGAGCAGTTCTTC
clone size: -
D gene: -
V gene: TRBV7-2
J gene: TRBJ2-1

CDR3 protein: CASSLLTDTQYF
CDR3 DNA: TGTGCCAGCAGCTTGTTGACAGATACGCAGTATTTT
clone size: -
D gene: -
V gene: TRBV7-9
J gene: TRBJ2-3

CDR3 protein: CASSFSSPGELFF
CDR3 DNA: TGTGCCAGCAGCTTCTCTAGCCCCGGGGAGCTGTTTTTT
clone size: -
D gene: -
V gene: TRBV13
J gene: TRBJ2-2

CDR3 protein: CASSQDLRGGNQPQHF
CDR3 DNA: TGCGCCAGCAGCCAAGACCTTAGAGGGGGAAATCAGCCCCAGCATTTT
clone size: -
D gene: -
V gene: TRBV4-3
J gene: TRBJ1-5

CDR3 protein: CSARANRERDQVFF
CDR3 DNA: TGCAGTGCTAGAGCCAACCGAGAGAGAGACCAAGTTTTCTTT
clone size: -
D gene: -
V gene: TRBV20-1
J gene: TRBJ1-1

CDR3 protein: CASSLAFTFWDYEQYF
CDR3 DNA: TGTGCCAGCAGCTTAGCTTTCACTTTTTGGGACTACGAGCAGTACTTC
clone size: once
D gene: -
V gene: TRBV7-9
J gene: TRBJ2-7

CDR3 protein: CSARSGDSYNEQFF
CDR3 DNA: TGCAGTGCTAGGTCGGGCGACTCCTACAATGAGCAGTTCTTC
clone size: -
D gene: -
V gene: TRBV20-1
J gene: TRBJ2-1

CDR3 protein: CASSLEGAGNQPQHF
CDR3 DNA: TGTGCCAGCAGCTTAGAGGGGGCTGGCAATCAGCCCCAGCATTTT
clone size: -
D gene: TRBD1
V gene: TRBV7-9
J gene: TRBJ1-5

CDR3 protein: CASSLNPGRRNYEQYF
CDR3 DNA: TGTGCCAGCAGCTTAAACCCAGGCAGGAGGAACTACGAGCAGTACTTC
clone size: -
D gene: -
V gene: TRBV7-2
J gene: TRBJ2-7

CDR3 protein: CSARVPSGATDTQYF
CDR3 DNA: TGCAGTGCTAGGGTCCCTAGCGGGGCCACAGATACGCAGTATTTT
clone size: -
D gene: TRBD2
V gene: TRBV20-1
J gene: TRBJ2-3

CDR3 protein: CAIKRVGTDGYTF
CDR3 DNA: TGTGCCATCAAACGGGTAGGCACGGATGGCTACACCTTC
clone size: -
D gene: -
V gene: TRBV10-3
J gene: TRBJ1-2